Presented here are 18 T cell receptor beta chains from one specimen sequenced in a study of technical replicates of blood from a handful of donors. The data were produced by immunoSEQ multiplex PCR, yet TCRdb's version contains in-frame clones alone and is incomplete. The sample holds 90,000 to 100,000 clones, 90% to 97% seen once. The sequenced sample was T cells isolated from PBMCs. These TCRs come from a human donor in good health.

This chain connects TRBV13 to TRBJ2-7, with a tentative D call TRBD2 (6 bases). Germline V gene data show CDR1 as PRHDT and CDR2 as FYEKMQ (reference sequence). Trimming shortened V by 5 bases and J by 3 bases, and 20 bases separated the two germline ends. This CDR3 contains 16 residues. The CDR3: CASSVYRPGLSYEQYF. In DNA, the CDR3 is TGTGCCAGCAGCGTCTACCGCCCGGGACTCAGCTACGAGCAGTACTTC.

The CDR3: CASCLSGQPNSPLHF. CDR3 in DNA: TGTGCCAGCTGCTTAAGTGGACAGCCGAATTCACCCCTCCACTTT. The rearrangement uses TRBV27 and TRBJ1-6; weak D call: TRBD1 (6 bases). Germline values: CDR1 MNHEY, CDR2 SMNVEV (reference sequence). The V end lost 8 bases, the J end lost 7 bases, and 18 bases lay between the germline ends. This CDR3 comprises 15 residues.

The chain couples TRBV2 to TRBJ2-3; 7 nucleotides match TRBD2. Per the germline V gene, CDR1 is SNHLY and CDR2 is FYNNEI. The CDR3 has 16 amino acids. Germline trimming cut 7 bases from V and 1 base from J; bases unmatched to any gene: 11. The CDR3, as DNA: TGTGCCAGCATGAAGTACGGGGGGAAGGGCACAGATACGCAGTATTTT. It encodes CASMKYGGKGTDTQYF.

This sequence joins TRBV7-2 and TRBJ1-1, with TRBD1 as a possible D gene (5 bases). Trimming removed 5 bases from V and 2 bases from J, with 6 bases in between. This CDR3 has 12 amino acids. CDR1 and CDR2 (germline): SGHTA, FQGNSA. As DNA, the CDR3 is TGTGCCAGCAGCGACAGAAACACTGAAGCTTTCTTT. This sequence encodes CASSDRNTEAFF.

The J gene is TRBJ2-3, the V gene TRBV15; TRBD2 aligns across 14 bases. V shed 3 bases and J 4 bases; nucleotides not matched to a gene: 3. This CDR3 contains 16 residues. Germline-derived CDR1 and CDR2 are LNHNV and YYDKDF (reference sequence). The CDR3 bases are TGTGCCACCAGCAGGGGACTAGCGGGAGCCCCAGATACGCAGTATTTT. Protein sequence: CATSRGLAGAPDTQYF.

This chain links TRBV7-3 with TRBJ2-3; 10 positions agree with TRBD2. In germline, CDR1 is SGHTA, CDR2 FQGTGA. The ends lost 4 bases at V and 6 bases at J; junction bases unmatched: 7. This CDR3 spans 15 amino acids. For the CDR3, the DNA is TGTGCCAGCAGCTGGGGACTAGCGTATTCGGATACGCAGTATTTT. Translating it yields CASSWGLAYSDTQYF.

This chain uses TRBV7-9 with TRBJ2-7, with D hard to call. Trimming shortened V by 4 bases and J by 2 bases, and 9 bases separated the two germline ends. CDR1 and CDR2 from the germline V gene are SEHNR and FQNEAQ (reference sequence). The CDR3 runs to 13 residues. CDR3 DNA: TGTGCCAGCAGCTCAACAGTACCCTACGAGCAGTACTTC. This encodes CASSSTVPYEQYF.

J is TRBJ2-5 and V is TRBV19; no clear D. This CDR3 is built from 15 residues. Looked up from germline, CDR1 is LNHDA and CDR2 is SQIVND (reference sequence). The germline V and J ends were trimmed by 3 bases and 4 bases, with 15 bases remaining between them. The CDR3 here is CASSIISGGGETQYF. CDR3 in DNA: TGTGCCAGTAGTATTATCTCGGGTGGTGGAGAGACCCAGTACTTC.

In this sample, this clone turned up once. The CDR3 loop reads CAWSLGPGQFRQEQYF. The CDR3, as DNA: TGTGCCTGGAGCCTAGGGCCGGGACAGTTTCGCCAGGAGCAGTACTTC. V usage is TRBV30 and J usage is TRBJ2-7, with 7 nucleotides matching TRBD1. V shed 3 bases, J shed 7 bases, and the junction held 18 bases outside the gene matches. The CDR3 runs to 16 residues. Germline V gene sequence: CDR1 GTSNPN, CDR2 SVGIG (reference sequence).

The CDR3 spells CASSQTGNYGYTF. In nucleotides, the CDR3 is TGTGCCAGCAGCCAGACAGGGAACTATGGCTACACCTTC. The gene calls are TRBV13 and TRBJ1-2; 7 bases are a match to TRBD1. CDR1 and CDR2 (germline): PRHDT, FYEKMQ (reference sequence). The CDR3 runs 13 residues. V shed 5 bases, J shed 2 bases, and the junction held 2 bases outside the gene matches.

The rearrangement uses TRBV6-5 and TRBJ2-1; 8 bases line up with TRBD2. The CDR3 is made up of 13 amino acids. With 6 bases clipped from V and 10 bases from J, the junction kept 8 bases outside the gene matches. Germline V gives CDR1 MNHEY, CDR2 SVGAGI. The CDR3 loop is CASSPGLAGEQFF. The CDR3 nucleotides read TGTGCCAGCAGCCCCGGACTAGCAGGAGAGCAGTTCTTC.

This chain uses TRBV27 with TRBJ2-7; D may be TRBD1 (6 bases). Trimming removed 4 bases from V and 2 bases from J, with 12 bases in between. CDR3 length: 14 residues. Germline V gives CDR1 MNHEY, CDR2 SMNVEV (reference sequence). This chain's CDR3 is CASSSGTRAYEQYF. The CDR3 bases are TGTGCCAGCAGTTCCGGGACACGAGCCTACGAGCAGTACTTC.

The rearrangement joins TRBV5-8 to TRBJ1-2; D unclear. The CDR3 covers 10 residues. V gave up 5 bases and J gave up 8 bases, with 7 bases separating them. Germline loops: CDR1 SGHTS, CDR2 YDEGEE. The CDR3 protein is CASRGRGYTF. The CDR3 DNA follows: TGTGCCAGCAGGGGGAGGGGCTACACCTTC. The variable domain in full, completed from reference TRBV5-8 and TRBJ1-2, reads EAGVTQSPTHLIKTRGQQATLRCSPISGHTSVYWYQQALGLGLQFLLWYDEGEERNRGNFPPRFSGRQFPNYSSELNVNALELEDSALYLCASRGRGYTFGSGTRLTVV.

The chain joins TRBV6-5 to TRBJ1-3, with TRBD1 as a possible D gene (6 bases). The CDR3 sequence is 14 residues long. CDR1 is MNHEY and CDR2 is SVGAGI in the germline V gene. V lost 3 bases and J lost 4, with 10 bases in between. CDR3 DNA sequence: TGTGCCAGCAGTTATACAGGGAACGGAAACACCATATATTTT. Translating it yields CASSYTGNGNTIYF.

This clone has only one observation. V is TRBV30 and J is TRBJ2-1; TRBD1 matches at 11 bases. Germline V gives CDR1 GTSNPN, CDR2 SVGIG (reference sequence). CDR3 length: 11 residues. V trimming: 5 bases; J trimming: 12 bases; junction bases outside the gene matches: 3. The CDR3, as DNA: TGTGCCTGGGGGACAGGGGGTGGGCAGTTCTTC. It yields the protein CAWGTGGGQFF.

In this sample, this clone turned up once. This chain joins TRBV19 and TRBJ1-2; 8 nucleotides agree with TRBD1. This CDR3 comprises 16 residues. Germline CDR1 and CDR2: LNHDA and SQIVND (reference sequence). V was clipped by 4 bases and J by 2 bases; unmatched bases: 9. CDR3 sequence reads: CASSTKPGGLNYGYTF. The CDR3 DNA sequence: TGTGCCAGTAGTACAAAGCCAGGGGGCCTGAACTATGGCTACACCTTC.

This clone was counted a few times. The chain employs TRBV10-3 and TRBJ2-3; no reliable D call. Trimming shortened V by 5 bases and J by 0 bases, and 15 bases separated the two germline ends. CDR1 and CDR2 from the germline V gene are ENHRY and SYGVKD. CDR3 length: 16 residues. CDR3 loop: CAISRRPPGSTDTQYF. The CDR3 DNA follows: TGTGCCATCAGTAGACGCCCCCCCGGGAGCACAGATACGCAGTATTTT.

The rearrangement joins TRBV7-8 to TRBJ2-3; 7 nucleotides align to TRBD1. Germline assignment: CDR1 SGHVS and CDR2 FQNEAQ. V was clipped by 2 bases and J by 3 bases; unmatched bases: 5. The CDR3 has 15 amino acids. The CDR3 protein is CASSLRGQKTDTQYF. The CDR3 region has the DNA TGTGCCAGCAGCTTAAGGGGACAGAAGACAGATACGCAGTATTTT.